This T cell receptor (beta chain) comes out of a study of blood T cell repertoires in COVID-19. TCRdb's copy holds only in-frame clones and misses some; the assay was immunoSEQ multiplex PCR. The sample comprises approximately 160,000 clones, over 75% of which are singletons, and about 11% rests with the top ten. The sequence was obtained from a human donor in a cohort sampled during active COVID-19. Specimen: peripheral blood.

The CDR3 region is CASSPRGGISGTLHEQYF. CDR3 bases: TGTGCCAGCTCACCAAGGGGGGGTATCTCCGGGACTCTCCACGAGCAGTACTTC. The chain combines TRBV18 with TRBJ2-7; weak D call: TRBD2 (7 bases). Per germline, CDR1 KGHSH and CDR2 LQKENI. The V gene lost 2 bases and the J gene lost 5 bases, with 25 bases spanning the gap. The CDR3 sequence is 18 residues long.